The clone carrying this T cell receptor (beta chain) has at least ten counts. Its antigen remains unknown. The data are from a study of T-cell reconstitution after alpha-beta-depleted transplantation in children. Whole-study results and caveats: Newly produced T cells mostly provided counts and TCRbeta diversity after one year, as hyperexpanded clones declined. Approximately two months post-transplant, alpha-beta T cells reportedly originated from several hundred expanded graft clones.

Researchers prepared the TCRbeta library using unique molecular identifiers, the study reports. Via MiXCR, TCRdb re-called the PCR reads, giving one row per CDR3 protein. The sample includes hundreds of thousands of distinct CDR3 sequences, roughly 10% of them seen just once. The sequencing here drew on PBMCs, taken before TCRalphabeta/CD19-depleted stem cell transplant. The TCR comes from a child in the first two years of life with acute myeloid leukemia, due to receive a stem cell transplant.

The CDR3 nucleotides are TGTGCCAGCAGCTTAGCCTCTCAGGGGGCTATAGGATACGAGCAGTACTTC. It is translated as CASSLASQGAIGYEQYF. This sequence joins TRBV7-2 and TRBJ2-7; 8 nucleotides agree with TRBD1. The germline V gene has CDR1 SGHTA and CDR2 FQGNSA. This CDR3 spans 17 amino acids. With V trimmed by 0 bases and J by 4 bases, 11 bases remained unmatched.